This TCR beta chain was identified in a study of blood T cell repertoires in COVID-19. Germline CDR1 is KGHSH and CDR2 is LQKENI. V was clipped by 2 bases and J by 3 bases, with 11 bases between them. This CDR3 comprises 15 residues. The protocol was immunoSEQ multiplex PCR, while the TCRdb copy is restricted to in-frame clones and leaves out a portion. The sample has some 200,000 clones; roughly nine tenths are singletons. The sequence was collected from a woman aged 18-35 years in a cohort exposed to, infected with or recovered from COVID-19 (not recorded which). This rearrangement joins TRBV18 to TRBJ1-5; D remains ambiguous. The sequencing input was PBMCs or T cells enriched from blood (not recorded which). The CDR3 DNA reads TGTGCCAGCTCACCAACCTCAGGCCACAATCAGCCCCAGCATTTT. This sequence encodes CASSPTSGHNQPQHF. Using reference TRBV18 and TRBJ1-5 for the parts outside the CDR3, the full variable domain is NAGVMQNPRHLVRRRGQEARLRCSPMKGHSHVYWYRQLPEEGLKFMVYLQKENIIDESGMPKERFSAEFPKEGPSILRIQQVVRGDSAAYFCASSPTSGHNQPQHFGDGTRLSIL.